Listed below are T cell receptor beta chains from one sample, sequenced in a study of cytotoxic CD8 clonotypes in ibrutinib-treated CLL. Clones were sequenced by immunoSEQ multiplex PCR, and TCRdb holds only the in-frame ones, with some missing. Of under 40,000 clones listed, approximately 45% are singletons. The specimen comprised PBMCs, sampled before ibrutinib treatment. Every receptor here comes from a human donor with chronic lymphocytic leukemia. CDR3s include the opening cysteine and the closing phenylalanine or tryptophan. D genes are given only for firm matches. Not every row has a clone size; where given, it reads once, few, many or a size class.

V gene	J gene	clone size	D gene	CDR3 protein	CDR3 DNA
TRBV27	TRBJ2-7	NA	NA	CASSLDPGAYEQYF	TGTGCCAGCAGTTTAGATCCGGGGGCCTACGAGCAGTACTTC
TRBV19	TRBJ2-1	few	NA	CASSIPLDNNEQFF	TGTGCCAGTAGTATTCCCCTTGACAACAATGAGCAGTTCTTC
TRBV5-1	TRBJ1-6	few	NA	CASSTRTGHNSPLHF	TGCGCCAGCAGCACACGGACGGGACATAATTCACCCCTCCACTTT
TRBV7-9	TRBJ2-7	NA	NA	CASSSVGIEQYF	TGTGCCAGCAGCTCAGTGGGTATCGAGCAGTACTTC
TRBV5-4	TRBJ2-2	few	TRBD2	CASRRAGGNTGELFF	TGTGCCAGCAGGCGAGCGGGGGGGAACACCGGGGAGCTGTTTTTT
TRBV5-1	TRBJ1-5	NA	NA	CASSPGVGNQPQHF	TGCGCCAGCAGCCCGGGGGTGGGCAATCAGCCCCAGCATTTT
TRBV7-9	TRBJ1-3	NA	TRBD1	CASSLTGARNTIYF	TGTGCCAGCAGCTTGACAGGGGCGCGGAACACCATATATTTT
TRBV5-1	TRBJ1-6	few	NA	CASSLTDGGSPLHF	TGCGCCAGCAGCTTGACGGATGGTGGTTCACCCCTCCACTTT
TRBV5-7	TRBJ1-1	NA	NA	CASSLRRGADRDTEAFF	TGTGCCAGCAGCCTTCGAAGGGGGGCCGATCGGGACACTGAAGCTTTCTTT
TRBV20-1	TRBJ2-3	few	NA	CSAVAGDTQYF	TGCAGTGCGGTGGCGGGAGATACGCAGTATTTT
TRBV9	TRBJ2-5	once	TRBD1	CASSVRGRVEETQYF	TGTGCCAGCAGCGTAAGGGGGCGCGTAGAAGAGACCCAGTACTTC
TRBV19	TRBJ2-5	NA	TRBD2	CASSPREREAQYF	TGTGCCAGTAGTCCCCGGGAGCGGGAGGCCCAGTACTTC
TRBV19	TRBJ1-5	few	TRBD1	CASSGTASNQPQHF	TGTGCCAGTAGTGGGACAGCTAGCAATCAGCCCCAGCATTTT
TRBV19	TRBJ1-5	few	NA	CASSPEKNQPQHF	TGTGCCAGTAGTCCTGAGAAAAATCAGCCCCAGCATTTT
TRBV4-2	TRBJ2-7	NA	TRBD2	CASSQGLAGGNSPEQYF	TGTGCCAGCAGCCAGGGACTAGCGGGGGGCAACAGTCCCGAGCAGTACTTC
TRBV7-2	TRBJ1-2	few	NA	CASSNMRGNYGYTF	TGTGCCAGCAGTAACATGAGGGGAAACTATGGCTACACCTTC
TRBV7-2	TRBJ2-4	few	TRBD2	CASSLWRGDENIQYF	TGTGCCAGCAGCTTGTGGCGGGGGGATGAAAACATTCAGTACTTC
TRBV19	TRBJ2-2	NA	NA	CASSSSGNTGELFF	TGTGCCAGTAGTTCTTCAGGGAACACCGGGGAGCTGTTTTTT
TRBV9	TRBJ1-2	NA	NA	CASSVSTGSYGYTF	TGTGCCAGCAGCGTCTCCACAGGGTCCTATGGCTACACCTTC
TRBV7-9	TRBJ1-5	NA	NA	CASSVGVQPQHF	TGTGCCTCCTCGGTTGGGGTCCAGCCCCAGCATTTT
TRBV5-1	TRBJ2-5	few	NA	CASSSWQGWQETQYF	TGCGCCAGCAGCAGTTGGCAGGGGTGGCAAGAGACCCAGTACTTC
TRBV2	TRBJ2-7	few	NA	CASSEALGAKSYEQYF	TGTGCCAGCAGTGAAGCATTGGGGGCGAAATCCTACGAGCAGTACTTC
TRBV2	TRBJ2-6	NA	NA	CASSGLGSGANVLTF	TGTGCCAGCAGTGGTCTGGGCTCTGGGGCCAACGTCCTGACTTTC
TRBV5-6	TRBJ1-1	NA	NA	CASSLLSGDTEAFF	TGTGCCAGCAGCTTGTTGTCAGGGGACACTGAAGCTTTCTTT
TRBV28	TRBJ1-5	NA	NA	CASSGGLLHQPQHF	TGTGCCAGCAGTGGGGGGCTCCTTCATCAGCCCCAGCATTTT
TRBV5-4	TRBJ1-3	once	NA	CASSLGGLGNTIYF	TGTGCCAGCAGCTTGGGGGGGCTCGGAAACACCATATATTTT
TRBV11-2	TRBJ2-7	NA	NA	CASSRPVVYEQYF	TGTGCCAGCAGCCGACCCGTCGTCTACGAGCAGTACTTC
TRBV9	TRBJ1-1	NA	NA	CASSVTPTNLFRNTEAFF	TGTGCCAGCAGCGTAACACCCACAAACCTTTTTAGGAACACTGAAGCTTTCTTT
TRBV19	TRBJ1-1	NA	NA	CASSSPDSGNTEAFF	TGTGCCAGTAGTTCCCCGGACAGTGGGAACACTGAAGCTTTCTTT
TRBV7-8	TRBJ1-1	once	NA	CASSRDKNTEAFF	TGTGCCAGCAGCAGGGATAAGAACACTGAAGCTTTCTTT
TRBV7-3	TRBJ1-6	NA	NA	CASSPWGNDSPLHF	TGTGCCAGCAGCCCCTGGGGGAATGATTCACCCCTCCACTTT
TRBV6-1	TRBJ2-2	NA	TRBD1	CASHSGTVNTGELFF	TGTGCCAGCCATTCCGGGACAGTGAACACCGGGGAGCTGTTTTTT
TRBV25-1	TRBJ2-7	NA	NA	CASSEYAQERGEQYF	TGTGCCAGCAGTGAATATGCACAGGAACGAGGCGAGCAGTACTTC
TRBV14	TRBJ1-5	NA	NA	CASSQDGMGPQHF	TGTGCCAGCAGCCAAGATGGGATGGGGCCCCAGCATTTT
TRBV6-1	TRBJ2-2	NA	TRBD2	CASSEEPGLRPTGELFF	TGTGCCAGCAGTGAAGAACCGGGACTACGGCCCACCGGGGAGCTGTTTTTT
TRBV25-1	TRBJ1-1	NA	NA	CASSLAEAFF	TGTGCCAGCAGTCTTGCTGAAGCTTTCTTT
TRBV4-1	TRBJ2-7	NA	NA	CASSQDKWQGATYEQYF	TGCGCCAGCAGCCAAGATAAATGGCAGGGAGCCACGTACGAGCAGTACTTC
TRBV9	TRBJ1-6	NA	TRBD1	CASSVGAGGVGSPLHF	TGTGCCAGCAGCGTAGGGGCAGGGGGGGTCGGTTCACCCCTCCACTTT
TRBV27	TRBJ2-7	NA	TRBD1	CASSFHGQAIYEQYF	TGTGCCAGCAGTTTTCACGGACAGGCAATCTACGAGCAGTACTTC
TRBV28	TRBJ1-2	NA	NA	CASSLLSLRTAPNYGYTF	TGTGCCAGCAGTTTATTGAGCTTAAGGACAGCACCGAACTATGGCTACACCTTC
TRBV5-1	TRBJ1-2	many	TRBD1	CASSLLSGGNGYTF	TGCGCCAGCAGCTTGCTTTCAGGGGGCAATGGCTACACCTTC